A selection of T cell receptor beta chains follows, all from one sample in a study of cytomegalovirus exposure and HLA in healthy donors. Assay: immunoSEQ multiplex PCR; the TCRdb copy retains only in-frame clones and omits some. The data hold 90,000 to 120,000 clones, with approximately 84% observed a single time. The specimen was PBMCs. The receptors here all came from a man aged 25 to 40 in good health and CMV-seronegative. Both conserved end residues are part of each CDR3. The order of the fields is D gene, clone size, J gene, V gene, CDR3 protein, CDR3 DNA. A D gene is named only where the DNA matches it firmly. Rows give clone size only sometimes, using once, few, many, or a class for an expanded clone.

D gene: TRBD1; clone size: .; J gene: TRBJ1-2; V gene: TRBV30; CDR3 protein: CAYQGQGILGYTF; CDR3 DNA: TGTGCCTACCAGGGACAGGGTATTCTTGGCTACACCTTC
D gene: .; clone size: .; J gene: TRBJ1-5; V gene: TRBV5-4; CDR3 protein: CASSFGDLEPQHF; CDR3 DNA: TGTGCCAGCAGCTTCGGAGACCTGGAGCCCCAGCATTTT
D gene: .; clone size: .; J gene: TRBJ1-5; V gene: TRBV9; CDR3 protein: CASSRDFNQPQHF; CDR3 DNA: TGTGCCAGCAGTAGGGACTTCAATCAGCCCCAGCATTTT
D gene: TRBD1; clone size: .; J gene: TRBJ2-7; V gene: TRBV10-2; CDR3 protein: CASSDWTGGRYEQYF; CDR3 DNA: TGCGCCAGCAGTGATTGGACAGGTGGCCGCTACGAGCAGTACTTC
D gene: .; clone size: .; J gene: TRBJ2-1; V gene: TRBV6-1; CDR3 protein: CASSDPPSRAHEQFF; CDR3 DNA: TGTGCCAGCAGTGACCCCCCCTCCAGGGCCCATGAGCAGTTCTTC
D gene: TRBD2; clone size: .; J gene: TRBJ2-1; V gene: TRBV4-2; CDR3 protein: CASSQDRAGGPGDEQFF; CDR3 DNA: TGTGCCAGCAGCCAAGATAGGGCGGGGGGGCCAGGGGATGAGCAGTTCTTC
D gene: TRBD2; clone size: few; J gene: TRBJ2-3; V gene: TRBV4-2; CDR3 protein: CASSPGLAGRTDTQYF; CDR3 DNA: TGTGCCAGCAGCCCTGGTCTAGCGGGTCGGACGGATACGCAGTATTTT
D gene: TRBD2; clone size: once; J gene: TRBJ2-7; V gene: TRBV27; CDR3 protein: CASSSAGTNYEQYF; CDR3 DNA: TGTGCCAGCAGTTCCGCCGGGACTAACTACGAGCAGTACTTC
D gene: .; clone size: .; J gene: TRBJ2-1; V gene: TRBV7-8; CDR3 protein: CASSLVALSSYNEQFF; CDR3 DNA: TGTGCCAGCAGCTTAGTCGCGTTGAGCTCCTACAATGAGCAGTTCTTC
D gene: .; clone size: .; J gene: TRBJ2-1; V gene: TRBV7-8; CDR3 protein: CASRKWGANEQFF; CDR3 DNA: TGTGCCAGCAGAAAATGGGGCGCCAATGAGCAGTTCTTC
D gene: .; clone size: .; J gene: TRBJ2-7; V gene: TRBV28; CDR3 protein: CASRNPRGKTVYEQYF; CDR3 DNA: TGTGCCAGCCGAAATCCTCGGGGAAAGACTGTCTACGAGCAGTACTTC
D gene: .; clone size: .; J gene: TRBJ1-1; V gene: TRBV28; CDR3 protein: CATNKEGGDTEAFF; CDR3 DNA: TGTGCCACCAATAAGGAGGGAGGTGACACTGAAGCTTTCTTT
D gene: .; clone size: few; J gene: TRBJ1-1; V gene: TRBV2; CDR3 protein: CASSEMGRNTEAFF; CDR3 DNA: TGTGCCAGCAGTGAAATGGGGAGGAACACTGAAGCTTTCTTT
D gene: .; clone size: .; J gene: TRBJ1-2; V gene: TRBV11-2; CDR3 protein: CASSRNPRDRYGYTF; CDR3 DNA: TGTGCCAGCAGCCGTAACCCCAGGGATCGGTATGGCTACACCTTC
D gene: .; clone size: .; J gene: TRBJ2-3; V gene: TRBV4-1; CDR3 protein: CASSKMMAETDTQYF; CDR3 DNA: TGCGCCAGCAGCAAAATGATGGCGGAGACAGATACGCAGTATTTT
D gene: .; clone size: .; J gene: TRBJ2-7; V gene: TRBV13; CDR3 protein: CASRRGGASYEQYF; CDR3 DNA: TGTGCCAGCAGGCGTGGGGGGGCCTCCTACGAGCAGTACTTC
D gene: TRBD2; clone size: .; J gene: TRBJ2-5; V gene: TRBV5-1; CDR3 protein: CASSFRGGSGETQYF; CDR3 DNA: TGCGCCAGCAGCTTCCGGGGGGGGAGTGGAGAGACCCAGTACTTC
D gene: .; clone size: .; J gene: TRBJ1-1; V gene: TRBV6-5; CDR3 protein: CASRGIQGYGTEAFF; CDR3 DNA: TGTGCCAGCAGGGGCATTCAGGGTTACGGCACTGAAGCTTTCTTT
D gene: .; clone size: .; J gene: TRBJ2-7; V gene: TRBV29-1; CDR3 protein: CSVGGVSYEQYF; CDR3 DNA: TGCAGCGTTGGCGGGGTCTCCTACGAGCAGTACTTC
D gene: .; clone size: .; J gene: TRBJ2-3; V gene: TRBV5-6; CDR3 protein: CASTSPSSDTQYF; CDR3 DNA: TGTGCCAGCACATCGCCTAGCAGCGATACGCAGTATTTT
D gene: TRBD1; clone size: few; J gene: TRBJ1-1; V gene: TRBV5-1; CDR3 protein: CASSTRTGSTNTEAFF; CDR3 DNA: TGCGCCAGCAGCACTCGGACAGGGTCAACGAACACTGAAGCTTTCTTT
D gene: .; clone size: .; J gene: TRBJ2-7; V gene: TRBV19; CDR3 protein: CATGWGLYEQYF; CDR3 DNA: TGTGCCACCGGATGGGGGCTCTACGAGCAGTACTTC
D gene: .; clone size: .; J gene: TRBJ1-5; V gene: TRBV4-1; CDR3 protein: CASSQPRGNQPQHF; CDR3 DNA: TGCGCCAGCAGCCAACCACGGGGGAATCAGCCCCAGCATTTT
D gene: .; clone size: few; J gene: TRBJ1-5; V gene: TRBV5-5; CDR3 protein: CASSQGSNQPQHF; CDR3 DNA: TGTGCCAGCAGCCAGGGAAGCAATCAGCCCCAGCATTTT
D gene: .; clone size: few; J gene: TRBJ1-1; V gene: TRBV4-2; CDR3 protein: CASSQRGITEAFF; CDR3 DNA: TGTGCCAGCAGCCAACGGGGAATCACTGAAGCTTTCTTT
D gene: TRBD1; clone size: .; J gene: TRBJ2-7; V gene: TRBV6-1; CDR3 protein: CASSETGFPYEQYF; CDR3 DNA: TGTGCCAGCAGTGAGACAGGGTTCCCCTACGAGCAGTACTTC
D gene: .; clone size: .; J gene: TRBJ1-5; V gene: TRBV19; CDR3 protein: CASRTGFGNQPQHF; CDR3 DNA: TGTGCCAGCCGAACAGGTTTTGGCAATCAGCCCCAGCATTTT